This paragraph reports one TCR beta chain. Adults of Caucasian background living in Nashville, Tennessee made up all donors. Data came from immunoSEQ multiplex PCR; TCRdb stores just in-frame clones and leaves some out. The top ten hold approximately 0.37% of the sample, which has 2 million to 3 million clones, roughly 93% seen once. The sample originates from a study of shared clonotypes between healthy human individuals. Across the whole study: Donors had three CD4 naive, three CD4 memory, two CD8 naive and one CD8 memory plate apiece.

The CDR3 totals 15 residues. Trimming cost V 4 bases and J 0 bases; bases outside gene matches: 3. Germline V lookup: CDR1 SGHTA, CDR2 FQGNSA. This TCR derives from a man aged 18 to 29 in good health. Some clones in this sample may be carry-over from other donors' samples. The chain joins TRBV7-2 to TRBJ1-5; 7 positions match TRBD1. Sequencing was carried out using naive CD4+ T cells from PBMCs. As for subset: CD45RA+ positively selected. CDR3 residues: CASSSGTVSNQPQHF. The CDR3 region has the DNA TGTGCCAGCAGCTCCGGGACAGTTAGCAATCAGCCCCAGCATTTT.